This passage covers 20 T cell receptor beta chains from one sample sequenced in a study of blood T cell repertoires in COVID-19 (dated by TCRdb to 2018 to 2021). Libraries were constructed by the immunoSEQ multiplex PCR assay. TCRdb's version of the immuneACCESS table is confined to in-frame rearrangements and falls short of the full clone set. An unresolved V gene accounts for under half of the shortfall where checked; the remainder is of unknown origin. Recorded for this sample are about 240,000 clones; approximately 87% of them occurred a single time. The biggest ten clones account for roughly 6.3% of the sample. What was sequenced was peripheral blood. All receptors derive from a man aged 60 to 69 with acute or convalescent COVID-19.

This sequence joins TRBV18 and TRBJ2-3; possible D gene TRBD2, 5 bases. Trimming shortened V by 3 bases and J by 0 bases, and 10 bases separated the two germline ends. Germline V lookup: CDR1 KGHSH, CDR2 LQKENI. The CDR3 runs 15 residues. CDR3 in amino acids: CASSPGWESTDTQYF. CDR3 nucleotide sequence: TGTGCCAGCTCACCCGGGTGGGAGAGCACAGATACGCAGTATTTT. The full variable domain, its missing parts supplied by reference TRBV18 and TRBJ2-3, is NAGVMQNPRHLVRRRGQEARLRCSPMKGHSHVYWYRQLPEEGLKFMVYLQKENIIDESGMPKERFSAEFPKEGPSILRIQQVVRGDSAAYFCASSPGWESTDTQYFGPGTRLTVL.

The V and J genes are TRBV19 and TRBJ2-2, with 7 bases that match TRBD2. V shed 9 bases and J 2 bases; nucleotides not matched to a gene: 6. The CDR3 is made up of 14 amino acids. Germline CDR1 is LNHDA and CDR2 is SQIVND (reference sequence). The CDR3 sequence: CASAGLQNTGELFF. The CDR3 DNA follows: TGTGCCAGCGCGGGACTACAAAACACCGGGGAGCTGTTTTTT.

The rearrangement uses TRBV3-1 (or the pseudogene TRBV3-2) and TRBJ2-5; the D gene is possibly TRBD2 (6 bases). This CDR3 spans 15 amino acids. The V and J ends lost 3 bases and 5 bases respectively, with 16 bases between them. Germline CDR1 LGHDT, CDR2 YNNKEL (reference sequence). CDR3 bases: TGTGCCAGCAGCCATGGAGTTGAGGCGGGGGAGACCCAGTACTTC. Translated: CASSHGVEAGETQYF.

V and J are TRBV5-1 and TRBJ2-7; 7 positions agree with TRBD1. V lost 4 bases, J lost 4 bases, and 2 bases stayed unmatched. Germline CDR1 reads SGHRS; CDR2 reads YFSETQ. The CDR3 consists of 12 residues. The CDR3 coding sequence is TGCGCCAGCAGCCGGGACAGATACGAGCAGTACTTC. It encodes CASSRDRYEQYF.

This chain links TRBV10-3 with TRBJ1-2, with 9 bases that match TRBD1. The CDR3 has 13 residues. After removal of 10 bases from V and 7 bases from J, the junction contained 10 bases not matched to a gene. From germline, CDR1 is ENHRY and CDR2 SYGVKD. DNA for the CDR3: TGTGCCAACTCGCCGGGACAGGGAGGTGGCTACACCTTC. Translating it yields CANSPGQGGGYTF.

The gene calls are TRBV28 and TRBJ2-7, with D tentatively TRBD2 (6 bases). Trimming pared 2 bases from V and 5 bases from J, leaving 10 bases between. The germline CDR1 and CDR2 sequences are MDHEN and SYDVKM. The CDR3 is 13 residues long. CDR3 residues: CASSLGRKDEQYF. In DNA, the CDR3 is TGTGCCAGCAGTTTAGGGAGGAAGGACGAGCAGTACTTC. The full variable domain, its missing parts supplied by reference TRBV28 and TRBJ2-7, is DVKVTQSSRYLVKRTGEKVFLECVQDMDHENMFWYRQDPGLGLRLIYFSYDVKMKEKGDIPEGYSVSREKKERFSLILESASTNQTSMYLCASSLGRKDEQYFGPGTRLTVT.

This clone has only a few counts. V gene TRBV2 combines with J gene TRBJ1-1, with D possibly matching TRBD1 (5 bases). Germline V lookup: CDR1 SNHLY, CDR2 FYNNEI. Trimming took 7 bases from V and 0 from J, leaving 18 bases between them. This CDR3 is built from 16 residues. CDR3 sequence: CASTYSSGEVNTEAFF. The CDR3 DNA follows: TGTGCCAGCACATACTCTTCGGGGGAAGTGAACACTGAAGCTTTCTTT.

This clone has only a few counts. The chain couples TRBV7-8 to TRBJ2-1; possibly TRBD1 for D (6 bases). Germline CDR1 and CDR2: SGHVS and FQNEAQ. The CDR3 extends over 14 amino acids. The V end was cut by 1 base, the J end by 15 bases, with 19 bases between. The CDR3 is CASSLVQGRVSGFF. Written as DNA, the CDR3 is TGTGCCAGCAGCTTAGTACAGGGTAGAGTATCTGGGTTCTTC.

This clone has just one count. The DNA of the CDR3 is TGTGCCCGAGACGTCGGACAGGGCTATGGCTACACCTTC. Protein sequence: CARDVGQGYGYTF. The chain employs TRBV30 and TRBJ1-2, with 8 bases that match TRBD1. This CDR3 has 13 amino acids. After removal of 8 bases from V and 4 bases from J, the junction contained 9 bases not matched to a gene. Germline values: CDR1 GTSNPN, CDR2 SVGIG (reference sequence).

J is TRBJ2-3 and V is TRBV4-3, with a tentative D call TRBD1 (6 bases). This CDR3 is 14 amino acids long. Germline loops: CDR1 LGHNA, CDR2 YSLEER. V lost 0 bases and J lost 11, with 15 bases in between. The CDR3 DNA follows: TGCGCCAGCAGCCAAGATCGTTGGGGGCGGCGGCAGTATTTT. Translating it yields CASSQDRWGRRQYF.

The V and J genes are TRBV7-8 and TRBJ1-1, with D hard to call. With 2 bases removed from V and 5 bases from J, the gap between germline ends came to 15 bases. The length of the CDR3 is 15 residues. Germline CDR1 reads SGHVS; CDR2 reads FQNEAQ. The CDR3 here is CASSLISASLTEAFF. The CDR3 DNA reads as TGTGCCAGCAGCTTAATTTCCGCATCCCTAACTGAAGCTTTCTTT.

The CDR3 sequence: CASSLMPFEGNTEAFF. CDR3 sequence (DNA): TGTGCCAGCAGCTTGATGCCATTCGAGGGGAACACTGAAGCTTTCTTT. The rearrangement uses TRBV7-2 and TRBJ1-1; no definite D call. CDR3 size: 16 residues. CDR1 is SGHTA and CDR2 is FQGNSA in the germline V gene. V lost 3 bases to trimming and J lost 1 base, with 15 bases between them.

This CDR3 is CATSREPGRVTNEQFF. The CDR3 bases are TGTGCCACCAGCAGAGAGCCCGGGAGGGTTACGAATGAGCAGTTCTTC. The rearrangement links TRBV15 to TRBJ2-1; TRBD2 matches 8 bases. Per germline, CDR1 LNHNV and CDR2 YYDKDF (reference sequence). CDR3 length: 16 amino acids. The V gene end was trimmed by 0 bases and the J gene end by 7 bases; junction bases not matched to a gene: 8.

The gene calls are TRBV3-1 (or the pseudogene TRBV3-2) and TRBJ1-3; D call uncertain. V lost 4 bases and J 2 bases, leaving 12 bases between the germline ends. There are 15 residues in the CDR3. CDR1 and CDR2 (germline): LGHDT, YNNKEL (reference sequence). Written as DNA, the CDR3 is TGTGCCAGCAGCCCCCCGGGGATAGCTGGAAACACCATATATTTT. It codes for CASSPPGIAGNTIYF.

The chain carries TRBV4-3 and TRBJ1-5; 7 nucleotides align to TRBD1. Trimming at V came to 0 bases and at J to 7 bases, leaving 9 bases not matched to a gene. The CDR3 consists of 16 residues. Germline V gene data show CDR1 as LGHNA and CDR2 as YSLEER. DNA for the CDR3: TGCGCCAGCAGCCAAGAGGCATACAGGGGTGGGCAGCCCCAGCATTTT. It specifies CASSQEAYRGGQPQHF.

This clone was detected once. The CDR3 DNA reads TGTGCCAGCAGCGAACAGGGGCATGGGCCCCAGCATTTT. This sequence encodes CASSEQGHGPQHF. The V call is TRBV14, the J call TRBJ1-5; 7 bases line up with TRBD1. The CDR3 sequence is 13 residues long. The V and J ends lost 5 bases and 9 bases, in that order; junction bases with no gene match: 7. Per the germline V gene, CDR1 is SGHDN and CDR2 is FVKESK. The whole variable domain, filled in from reference TRBV14 and TRBJ1-5, reads EAGVTQFPSHSVIEKGQTVTLRCDPISGHDNLYWYRRVMGKEIKFLLHFVKESKQDESGMPNNRFLAERTGGTYSTLKVQPAELEDSGVYFCASSEQGHGPQHFGDGTRLSIL.

The V gene is TRBV28, the J gene TRBJ1-5, with D unresolved. Germline V gene sequence: CDR1 MDHEN, CDR2 SYDVKM. Trimming pared 8 bases from V and 6 bases from J, leaving 17 bases between. There are 14 residues in the CDR3. The CDR3 is CASSKPREGQPQHF. DNA for the CDR3: TGTGCCAGCTCAAAACCGAGGGAGGGTCAGCCCCAGCATTTT.

The chain couples TRBV7-8 to TRBJ1-5; 7 bases fit TRBD1. CDR1 and CDR2 from the germline V gene are SGHVS and FQNEAQ. V dropped 4 bases and J dropped 4; count of bases not matched to a gene: 4. The CDR3 consists of 14 residues. The CDR3 reads CASSYDRVNQPQHF. CDR3 coding DNA: TGTGCCAGCAGCTACGACAGGGTTAATCAGCCCCAGCATTTT.

The chain combines TRBV30 with TRBJ1-6; the D is unclear. The CDR3 has 13 amino acids. Trimming shortened V by 3 bases and J by 9 bases, and 12 bases separated the two germline ends. Germline lookup yields CDR1 GTSNPN and CDR2 SVGIG (reference sequence). The CDR3 nucleotides read TGTGCCTGGAGGACGTGGTCGGGTTCACCCCTCCACTTT. Its translation: CAWRTWSGSPLHF.

The rearrangement uses TRBV14 and TRBJ1-3, with D uncertain. This CDR3 is 15 amino acids long. Germline V gene lookup returns CDR1 SGHDN and CDR2 FVKESK. The V gene lost 2 bases and the J gene lost 2 bases, with 10 bases spanning the gap. Written as DNA, the CDR3 is TGTGCCAGCAGCCAACGGGGTTTAGCTGGAAACACCATATATTTT. It codes for CASSQRGLAGNTIYF.